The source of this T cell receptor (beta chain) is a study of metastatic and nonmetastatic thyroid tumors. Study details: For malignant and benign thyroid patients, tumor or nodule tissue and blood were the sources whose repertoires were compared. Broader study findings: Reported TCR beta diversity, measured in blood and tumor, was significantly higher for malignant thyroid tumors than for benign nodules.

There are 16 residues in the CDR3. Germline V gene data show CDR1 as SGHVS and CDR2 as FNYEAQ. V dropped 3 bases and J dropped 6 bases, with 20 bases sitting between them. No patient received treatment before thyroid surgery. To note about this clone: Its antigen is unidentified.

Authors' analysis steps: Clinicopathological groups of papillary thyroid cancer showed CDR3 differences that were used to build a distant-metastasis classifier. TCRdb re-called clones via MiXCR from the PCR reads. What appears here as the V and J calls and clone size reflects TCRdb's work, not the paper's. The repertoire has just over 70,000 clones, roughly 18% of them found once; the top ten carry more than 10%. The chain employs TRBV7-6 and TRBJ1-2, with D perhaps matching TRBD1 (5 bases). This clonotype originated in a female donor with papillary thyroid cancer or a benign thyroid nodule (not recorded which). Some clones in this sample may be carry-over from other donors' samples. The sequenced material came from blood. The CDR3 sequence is CASSLTPPGTENGYTF. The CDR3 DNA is TGTGCCAGCAGCTTGACCCCACCCGGGACCGAAAATGGCTACACCTTC.